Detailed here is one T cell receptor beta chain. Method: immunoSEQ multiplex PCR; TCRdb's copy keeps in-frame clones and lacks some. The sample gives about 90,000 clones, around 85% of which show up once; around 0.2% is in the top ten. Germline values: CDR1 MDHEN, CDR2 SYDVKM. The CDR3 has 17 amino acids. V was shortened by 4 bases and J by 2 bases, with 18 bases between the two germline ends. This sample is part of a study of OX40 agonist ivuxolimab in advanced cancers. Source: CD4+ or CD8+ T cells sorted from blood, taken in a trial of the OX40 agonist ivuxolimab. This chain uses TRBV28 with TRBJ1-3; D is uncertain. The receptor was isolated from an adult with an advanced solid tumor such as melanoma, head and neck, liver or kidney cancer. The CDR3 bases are TGTGCCAGCAGTTCACTAGGTACGGGGAGGGCTGGAAACACCATATATTTT. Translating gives CASSSLGTGRAGNTIYF. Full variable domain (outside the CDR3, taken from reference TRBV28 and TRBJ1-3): DVKVTQSSRYLVKRTGEKVFLECVQDMDHENMFWYRQDPGLGLRLIYFSYDVKMKEKGDIPEGYSVSREKKERFSLILESASTNQTSMYLCASSSLGTGRAGNTIYFGEGSWLTVV.